This T cell receptor (beta chain) was captured by sequencing in a study of identical twins. This clonotype was seen only a few times. Its cognate antigen is unknown. Template switching supplied a universal primer site; unique molecular identifiers were carried on the cDNA. From the 5' RACE reads, TCRdb called clonotypes with MiXCR, one entry per CDR3 protein. The sample shows some 1,600,000 distinct CDR3 sequences, 32% of them seen only once. Study-level findings and limits: Invariant cells of the MAIT and iNKT types might have partly distorted the zero-insertion analyses.

The V segment lost 7 bases and the J segment 6 bases; nucleotides outside the gene matches: 8. Germline CDR1 is SQVTM and CDR2 is ANQGSEA. This CDR3 comprises 13 residues. Sample: cord blood. The V call is TRBV29-1, the J call TRBJ2-1, with 8 positions matching TRBD2. This TCR was recovered from a newborn girl in good health. CDR3 in DNA: TGCAGCGCCGGAGCGGGAGTCCCCAATGAGCAGTTCTTC. It translates to CSAGAGVPNEQFF.